This TCR beta chain appears in the sequencing data of a study of T cells after yellow fever vaccination. The CDR3 sequence is 15 residues long. The V gene end was trimmed by 8 bases and the J gene end by 9 bases; junction bases not matched to a gene: 12. TCRdb used MiXCR to reprocess the 5' RACE reads, holding one entry per CDR3 protein. The sample shows some 260,000 distinct CDR3 sequences, 5.2% of them seen only once. This TCR derives from a man in his late teens or twenties who received the YFV17D yellow fever vaccine. The chain recombines TRBV12-3 or TRBV12-4 with TRBJ2-1, with 11 bases identical to TRBD2. Sequences were derived from CD4+ T cells sorted from PBMCs, sampled on the day of the yellow fever booster vaccination. Here the CDR3 reads CASGVRLAGIGEQFF. The DNA for the CDR3 is TGTGCCAGCGGGGTCAGACTAGCGGGGATCGGTGAGCAGTTCTTC.